This T cell receptor beta chain is drawn from a study of blood T cell repertoires in COVID-19. Overall study context: Acute and convalescent COVID-19 samples came from the United States, Italy and Spain. T cells, B-cell-depleted T cells, or PBMCs provided the cDNA or gDNA that served as material.

Here immunoSEQ multiplex PCR was the method, and the copy in TCRdb shows in-frame clones only, minus some. Among nearly 250,000 clones, roughly nine tenths were seen once, and the ten largest hold 1.5% to 2%. Germline CDR1 and CDR2: SGHRS and YFSETQ. The CDR3 contains 15 residues. The trim removed 2 bases at V and 1 base at J, leaving 2 bases unmatched. The source of this sequence is a woman aged 55 to 70 who had recovered from COVID-19. The genes are TRBV5-1 and TRBJ2-1; 8 positions match TRBD2. The specimen was peripheral blood. The CDR3 bases are TGCGCCAGCAGCTTAGAGCGGGGGTCCTACAATGAGCAGTTCTTC. Residues: CASSLERGSYNEQFF.